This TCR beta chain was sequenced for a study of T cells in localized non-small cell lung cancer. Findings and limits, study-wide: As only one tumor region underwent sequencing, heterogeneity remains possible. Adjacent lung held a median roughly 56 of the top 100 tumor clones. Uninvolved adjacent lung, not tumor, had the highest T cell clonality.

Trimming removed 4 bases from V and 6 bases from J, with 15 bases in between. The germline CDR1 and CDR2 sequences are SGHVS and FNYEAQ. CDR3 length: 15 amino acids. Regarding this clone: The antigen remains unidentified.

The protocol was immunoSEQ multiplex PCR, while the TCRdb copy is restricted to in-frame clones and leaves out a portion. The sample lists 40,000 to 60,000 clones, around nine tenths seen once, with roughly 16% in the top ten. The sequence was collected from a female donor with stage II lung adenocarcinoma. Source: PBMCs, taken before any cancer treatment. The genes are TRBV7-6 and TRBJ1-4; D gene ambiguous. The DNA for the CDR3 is TGTGCCAGCAGCTCATCCGGGCCGAGGGATGAAAAACTGTTTTTT. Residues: CASSSSGPRDEKLFF.